This note documents a single TCR beta chain sequence. The antigen is unknown. The length of the CDR3 is 12 residues. Germline V gives CDR1 SGHTA, CDR2 FQGTGA. Trimming left V 6 bases short and J 8 bases short, with 10 bases between. Sequencing involved patients with CD8+CD57+ cell expansion previously shown by flow cytometry. Everyone among the patients had severe acquired aplastic anemia. This sample is part of a study of CD8+CD57+ T cells in acquired aplastic anemia. Overall study context: The average for DNA from sorted CD4+ and CD8+ cells was around 3.5 ug.

The template for TCR beta VDJ and CDR3 sequence profiling was genomic DNA. One entry per CDR3 protein, called by TCRdb with MiXCR from the reads. The sample consists of 250,000 to 300,000 distinct CDR3 sequences, 56% of them appearing once. Points from the study as a whole: Statistical testing detected no significant gap in CD8+ Simpson's diversity between patients and controls. Fewer than 30 shared CD8+ CDR3s appeared highly expressed within patients' immunodominant clones.

The sequencing input was sorted CD4+, CD8+, or CD8+CD57+ T cells (not recorded which) from PBMCs. This rearrangement joins TRBV7-3 to TRBJ2-2, with D unclear. This TCR was sampled from a human donor with aplastic anemia. The CDR3 spells CASRPPSGELFF. CDR3 in DNA: TGTGCCAGCAGGCCTCCGTCGGGGGAGCTGTTTTTT.